The 27 T cell receptor beta chains reported below all come from one sample, sequenced in a study of T cell responses to AZD1222 COVID-19 vaccine. Clones were read by immunoSEQ multiplex PCR, and TCRdb kept only the in-frame ones, dropping some. The table lists roughly 75,000 clones, 80% to 85% of them singletons. Specimen: peripheral blood, collected on day 0 of AZD1222 vaccination. The receptors originated from an adult in good health.

This clone is categorized as large. The gene calls are TRBV6-5 and TRBJ2-7; 8 nucleotides line up with TRBD1. The CDR3 has 13 residues. Germline V gene sequence: CDR1 MNHEY, CDR2 SVGAGI. V dropped 10 bases and J dropped 4; count of bases not matched to a gene: 9. CDR3 protein: CATVGTGLYEQYF. Here the CDR3 DNA reads TGTGCCACCGTAGGGACAGGACTGTACGAGCAGTACTTC.

This chain joins TRBV11-3 and TRBJ2-2; a possible D gene is TRBD1 (7 bases). The V gene's germline CDR1 is SGHNT and CDR2 YENEEA. Trimming shortened V by 0 bases and J by 4 bases, and 15 bases separated the two germline ends. CDR3 length equals 17 residues. This CDR3 reads CASSLEKGAGTTGELFF. The CDR3, as DNA: TGTGCCAGCAGCTTAGAGAAGGGGGCGGGGACCACCGGGGAGCTGTTTTTT.

The rearrangement joins TRBV7-3 to TRBJ1-1, with no clear D. V gave up 5 bases and J gave up 7 bases, with 17 bases separating them. The CDR3 spans 14 residues. Germline V gene sequence: CDR1 SGHTA, CDR2 FQGTGA. The CDR3 DNA follows: TGTGCCAGCAGCCCCGGCCCTATCCCTAGTGAAGCTTTCTTT. Translated: CASSPGPIPSEAFF.

The rearrangement links TRBV6-5 to TRBJ1-5; D remains unclear. The germline V gene has CDR1 MNHEY and CDR2 SVGAGI. V was cut by 5 bases and J by 7 bases, with 18 bases left in between. CDR3 size: 15 residues. CDR3 in amino acids: CASSQSGVSGQPQHF. CDR3 bases: TGTGCCAGCAGTCAAAGCGGGGTATCTGGCCAGCCCCAGCATTTT.

The V and J genes are TRBV2 and TRBJ2-1, with 7 bases matching TRBD2. Germline CDR1 is SNHLY and CDR2 is FYNNEI. J gave up 0 bases and V 2 bases, and 1 base lay outside the gene matches. The CDR3 contains 15 residues. The CDR3 DNA follows: TGTGCCAGCAGTGAACAGCGGGGCTCCTACAATGAGCAGTTCTTC. It codes for CASSEQRGSYNEQFF.

The V call is TRBV15, the J call TRBJ2-7, with D perhaps TRBD2 (6 bases). The CDR3 extends over 15 amino acids. Trimming pared 0 bases from V and 4 bases from J, leaving 13 bases between. Germline values: CDR1 LNHNV, CDR2 YYDKDF (reference sequence). This chain's CDR3 is CATSRDTAGGYEQYF. CDR3 DNA: TGTGCCACCAGCAGAGATACAGCCGGGGGATACGAGCAGTACTTC.

The rearrangement links TRBV10-3 to TRBJ1-3; a possible D gene is TRBD1 (5 bases). In germline, CDR1 is ENHRY, CDR2 SYGVKD. V was pared by 3 bases and J by 8 bases, with 17 bases between. The CDR3 extends over 15 amino acids. The CDR3 is CAISEARTSGDTIYF. The CDR3 DNA is TGTGCCATCAGTGAAGCCCGGACCTCGGGGGACACCATATATTTT.

CDR3 protein: CASSGRSPLHF. CDR3 sequence (DNA): TGTGCCAGCTCAGGGAGATCACCCCTCCACTTT. V is TRBV28 and J is TRBJ1-6, with a tentative D call TRBD1 (5 bases). This CDR3 has 11 residues. V was pared by 8 bases and J by 10 bases, with 9 bases between. The germline V gene encodes CDR1 MDHEN and CDR2 SYDVKM.

V usage is TRBV5-6 and J usage is TRBJ1-4, with D unresolved. CDR3 length: 15 residues. CDR1 and CDR2 (germline): SGHDT, YYEEEE. The V end was cut by 4 bases, the J end by 2 bases, with 12 bases between. The CDR3 DNA sequence: TGTGCCAGCAGCATACTAGGAACGACTAATGAAAAACTGTTTTTT. Amino acid sequence: CASSILGTTNEKLFF. Variable domain in full (rest from reference TRBV5-6 and TRBJ1-4): DAGVTQSPTHLIKTRGQQVTLRCSPKSGHDTVSWYQQALGQGPQFIFQYYEEEERQRGNFPDRFSGHQFPNYSSELNVNALLLGDSALYLCASSILGTTNEKLFFGSGTQLSVL.

The chain employs TRBV6-5 and TRBJ2-7, with 7 bases fitting TRBD1. CDR1 MNHEY and CDR2 SVGAGI come from the germline V gene. The CDR3 covers 12 residues. V shed 6 bases, J shed 6 bases, and the junction held 5 bases outside the gene matches. CDR3 DNA sequence: TGTGCCAGCAGCCGGGACAGCCTCGAGCAGTACTTC. Translated, it gives CASSRDSLEQYF.

The chain links TRBV19 to TRBJ2-7; D possibly corresponds to TRBD1 (6 bases). The CDR3 consists of 13 residues. In germline, CDR1 is LNHDA, CDR2 SQIVND (reference sequence). V lost 4 bases, J lost 2 bases, and 9 bases lay in between. This chain's CDR3 is CASSTNRAYEQYF. CDR3 nucleotides: TGTGCCAGTAGTACCAACAGGGCCTACGAGCAGTACTTC.

The chain joins TRBV6-5 to TRBJ2-1, with D maybe TRBD2 (7 bases). Looked up from germline, CDR1 is MNHEY and CDR2 is SVGAGI. With 3 bases removed from V and 9 bases from J, the gap between germline ends came to 18 bases. CDR3 length equals 15 residues. This CDR3 reads CASSYPGGETGEQFF. CDR3 nucleotide sequence: TGTGCCAGCAGTTATCCGGGGGGCGAAACCGGTGAGCAGTTCTTC.

The rearrangement links TRBV2 to TRBJ2-7, with 8 positions matching TRBD1. Germline V lookup: CDR1 SNHLY, CDR2 FYNNEI. The CDR3 runs 14 residues. With 6 bases clipped from V and 0 bases from J, the junction kept 4 bases outside the gene matches. The CDR3 DNA follows: TGTGCCAGCAGAACCCAGGGGGCCTCCTACGAGCAGTACTTC. The encoded protein is CASRTQGASYEQYF.

The chain combines TRBV3-1 (or the pseudogene TRBV3-2) with TRBJ2-1, with a weak D call TRBD1 (5 bases). This CDR3 has 15 residues. Looked up from germline, CDR1 is LGHDT and CDR2 is YNNKEL (reference sequence). V gave up 1 base and J gave up 9 bases, with 16 bases separating them. The CDR3 reads CASSQGAGPLGEQFF. For the CDR3, the DNA is TGTGCCAGCAGCCAAGGGGCAGGGCCTTTGGGTGAGCAGTTCTTC.

The V and J genes are TRBV7-2 and TRBJ2-7, with 8 bases that match TRBD1. Per germline, CDR1 SGHTA and CDR2 FQGNSA. CDR3 size: 14 residues. V lost 1 base and J lost 7; bases outside the gene matches: 6. The CDR3 DNA follows: TGTGCCAGCAGCTTAGGACTGACAGGGGTTGAGCAGTACTTC. Its translation is CASSLGLTGVEQYF.

CDR3 DNA: TGTGCCAGCAGCTTAGAGGGTTTCAGTTACTCTGGAAACACCATATATTTT. Translation gives CASSLEGFSYSGNTIYF. V and J are TRBV11-2 and TRBJ1-3, with unresolved D. V was clipped by 0 bases and J by 0 bases, with 12 bases between them. Germline CDR1 reads SGHAT; CDR2 reads FQNNGV. CDR3 size: 17 residues.

This chain connects TRBV6-5 to TRBJ1-2; 8 bases align to TRBD1. Germline V lookup: CDR1 MNHEY, CDR2 SVGAGI. The J segment lost 7 bases and the V segment lost 4 bases, leaving 11 bases of the junction unmatched. The CDR3 runs to 15 residues. The chain's CDR3 is CASSFPDRALGGYTF. As DNA, the CDR3 is TGTGCCAGCAGTTTTCCGGACAGGGCTTTGGGTGGCTACACCTTC.

The chain employs TRBV18 and TRBJ1-3, with TRBD1 as a possible D gene (5 bases). The CDR3 runs to 16 residues. The V gene's germline CDR1 is KGHSH and CDR2 LQKENI. The V end was cut by 0 bases, the J end by 0 bases, with 9 bases between. CDR3 in amino acids: CASSPPHRSSGNTIYF. In DNA, the CDR3 is TGTGCCAGCTCACCACCCCACAGGAGCTCTGGAAACACCATATATTTT. Full variable domain (rest looked up from reference TRBV18 and TRBJ1-3): NAGVMQNPRHLVRRRGQEARLRCSPMKGHSHVYWYRQLPEEGLKFMVYLQKENIIDESGMPKERFSAEFPKEGPSILRIQQVVRGDSAAYFCASSPPHRSSGNTIYFGEGSWLTVV.

This clone has only a few counts. J is TRBJ2-7 and V is TRBV3-1 (or the pseudogene TRBV3-2); D call uncertain. Germline V gene lookup returns CDR1 LGHDT and CDR2 YNNKEL (reference sequence). Deletions cut 3 bases from V and 1 base from J, with 25 bases between. The CDR3 is 19 amino acids. The CDR3 DNA is TGTGCCAGCAGCCACCCCGCTGGGCAAACACCCCTGAGGTCCTACGAGCAGTACTTC. It codes for CASSHPAGQTPLRSYEQYF.

The J gene is TRBJ2-5, the V gene TRBV6-5, with 7 bases that match TRBD1. The CDR3 loop spans 14 amino acids. Trimming removed 7 bases from V and 5 bases from J; junction bases left unmatched: 10. The germline V gene encodes CDR1 MNHEY and CDR2 SVGAGI. The CDR3 spells CASTRNRGGETQYF. The CDR3 nucleotides are TGTGCCAGCACCCGCAACAGGGGTGGCGAGACCCAGTACTTC.

This chain connects TRBV6-5 to TRBJ2-2; D tentatively reads TRBD1 or TRBD2 (5 bases each). Germline V gene lookup returns CDR1 MNHEY and CDR2 SVGAGI. V was trimmed by 3 bases and J by 3 bases, leaving 11 bases between them. This CDR3 contains 15 residues. This CDR3 reads CASSYLGEYTGELFF. In DNA form, the CDR3 reads TGTGCCAGCAGTTATCTGGGGGAGTACACCGGGGAGCTGTTTTTT.

This chain links TRBV25-1 with TRBJ1-3; D is undetermined. From germline, CDR1 is MGHDK and CDR2 SYGVNS. With 11 bases removed from V and 3 bases from J, the gap between germline ends came to 14 bases. The CDR3 sequence is 13 residues long. CDR3 in amino acids: CAAAKIGGNTIYF. The CDR3 region has the DNA TGTGCCGCAGCAAAAATTGGTGGAAACACCATATATTTT.

V is TRBV6-5 and J is TRBJ1-3; no clear D. CDR1 MNHEY and CDR2 SVGAGI come from the germline V gene. Trimming removed 3 bases at V and 3 bases at J, with 6 bases between. This CDR3 comprises 13 residues. CDR3 DNA sequence: TGTGCCAGCAGTTATACGATTGGAAACACCATATATTTT. The encoded protein is CASSYTIGNTIYF.

This clone was counted a single time. V and J are TRBV19 and TRBJ1-3; D call uncertain. CDR3 length equals 14 residues. Germline V gives CDR1 LNHDA, CDR2 SQIVND (reference sequence). The germline V and J ends were trimmed by 4 bases and 4 bases, with 11 bases remaining between them. Written as DNA, the CDR3 is TGTGCCAGTAGTAGCGTGTCAGAAGGAAACACCATATATTTT. Residues: CASSSVSEGNTIYF.

The CDR3 nucleotides are TGTGCCAGCAGTTGGCACGGCGGGGAGCTGTTTTTT. Residues: CASSWHGGELFF. The chain is built from TRBV12-3 or TRBV12-4 and TRBJ2-2; D is uncertain. With 4 bases removed from V and 7 bases from J, the gap between germline ends came to 7 bases. The CDR3 runs to 12 residues.

This sequence joins TRBV3-1 (or the pseudogene TRBV3-2) and TRBJ1-5; 8 nucleotides align to TRBD1. Unmatched junction bases numbered 6, after V lost 4 bases and J lost 4 bases. CDR3 size: 15 residues. Germline CDR1 reads LGHDT; CDR2 reads YNNKEL (reference sequence). CDR3 protein: CASSRGTGPNQPQHF. CDR3 DNA: TGTGCCAGCAGCCGCGGGACAGGACCGAATCAGCCCCAGCATTTT.

The rearrangement joins TRBV2 to TRBJ1-1; no definite D call. Germline V gene data show CDR1 as SNHLY and CDR2 as FYNNEI. V lost 8 bases to trimming and J lost 0 bases, with 4 bases between them. CDR3 size: 11 residues. The CDR3 reads CASLLNTEAFF. The DNA for the CDR3 is TGTGCCAGCTTACTGAACACTGAAGCTTTCTTT.